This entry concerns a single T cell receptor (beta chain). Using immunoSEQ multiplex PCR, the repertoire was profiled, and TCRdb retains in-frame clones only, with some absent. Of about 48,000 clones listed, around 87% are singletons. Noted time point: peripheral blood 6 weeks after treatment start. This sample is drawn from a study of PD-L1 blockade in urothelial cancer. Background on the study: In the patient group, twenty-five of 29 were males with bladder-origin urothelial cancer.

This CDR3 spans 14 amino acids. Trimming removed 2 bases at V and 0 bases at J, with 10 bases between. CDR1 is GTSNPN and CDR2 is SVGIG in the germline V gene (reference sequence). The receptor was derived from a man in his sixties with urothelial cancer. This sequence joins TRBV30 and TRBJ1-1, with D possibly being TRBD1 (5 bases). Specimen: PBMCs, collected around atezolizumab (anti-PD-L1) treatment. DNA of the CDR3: TGTGCCTGGAGTCTGTGGGGCATGAACACTGAAGCTTTCTTT. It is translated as CAWSLWGMNTEAFF.